The present T cell receptor (beta chain) was sequenced within a study of blood T cell repertoires in COVID-19. Overall study: Some COVID-19 samples were acute and others convalescent; all came from the United States, Italy and Spain. Sources were T cells, B-cell-depleted T cells, or PBMCs; the material itself was cDNA or gDNA.

The table lists this clone with a few counts. Only in-frame clones appear in the TCRdb table, and some are missing; sequencing was by immunoSEQ multiplex PCR. The table records 77,000 or so clones, about 80% of them present only once. Recruited during active infection, patients (from Seattle) were subsequently followed longitudinally. Material: peripheral blood. The receptor was derived from a man aged 30 to 39 with COVID-19, enrolled during active disease.

The chain's CDR3 is CASSPSGGSRTEAFF. CDR3 nucleotide sequence: TGTGCCAGCAGCCCATCGGGGGGCAGTCGGACTGAAGCTTTCTTT. This chain uses TRBV28 with TRBJ1-1; maybe TRBD1 (6 bases). Looked up from germline, CDR1 is MDHEN and CDR2 is SYDVKM. V was clipped by 6 bases and J by 5 bases, with 19 bases between them. This CDR3 is 15 amino acids long.